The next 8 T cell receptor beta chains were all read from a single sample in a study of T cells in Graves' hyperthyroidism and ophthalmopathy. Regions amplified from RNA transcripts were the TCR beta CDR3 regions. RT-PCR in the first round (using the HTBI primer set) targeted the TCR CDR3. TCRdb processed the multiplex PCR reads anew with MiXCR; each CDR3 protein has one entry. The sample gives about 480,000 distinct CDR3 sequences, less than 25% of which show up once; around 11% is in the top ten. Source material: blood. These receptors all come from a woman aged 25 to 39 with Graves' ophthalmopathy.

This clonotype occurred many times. CDR3 coding DNA: TGCGCCAGCAGCCAAGATCCAGTCTCCTACGAGCAGTACTTC. Residues: CASSQDPVSYEQYF. This rearrangement joins TRBV4-1 to TRBJ2-7; D unresolved. This CDR3 contains 14 residues. Trimming took off 0 bases at V and 0 bases at J, with 6 bases between the two ends. Germline CDR1 reads MGHRA; CDR2 reads YSYEKL.

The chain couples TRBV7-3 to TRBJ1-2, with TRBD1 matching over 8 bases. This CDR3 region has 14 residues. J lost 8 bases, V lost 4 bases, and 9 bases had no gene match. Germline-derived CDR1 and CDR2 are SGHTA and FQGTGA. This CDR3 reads CASSSQGAQGGYTF. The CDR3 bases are TGTGCCAGCAGCTCGCAGGGGGCGCAGGGCGGCTACACCTTC.

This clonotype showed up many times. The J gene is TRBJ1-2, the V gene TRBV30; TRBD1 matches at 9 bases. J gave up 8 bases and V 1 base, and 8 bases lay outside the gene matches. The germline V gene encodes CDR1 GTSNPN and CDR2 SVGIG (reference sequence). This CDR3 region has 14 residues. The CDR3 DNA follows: TGTGCCTGGAGTGCCCGACGGACAGGGGACGGCTACACCTTC. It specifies CAWSARRTGDGYTF.

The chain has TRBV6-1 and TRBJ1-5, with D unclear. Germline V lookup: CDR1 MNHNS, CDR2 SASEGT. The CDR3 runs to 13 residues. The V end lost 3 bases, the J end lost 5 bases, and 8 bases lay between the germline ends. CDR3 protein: CASSERRDQPQHF. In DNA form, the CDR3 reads TGTGCCAGCAGTGAGAGGAGGGATCAGCCCCAGCATTTT.

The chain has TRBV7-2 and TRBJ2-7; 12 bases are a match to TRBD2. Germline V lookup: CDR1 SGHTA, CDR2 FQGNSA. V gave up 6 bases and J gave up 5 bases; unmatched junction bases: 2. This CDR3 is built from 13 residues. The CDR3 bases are TGTGCCAGCAGGGGACTAGCGGGTCACGAGCAGTACTTC. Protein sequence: CASRGLAGHEQYF.

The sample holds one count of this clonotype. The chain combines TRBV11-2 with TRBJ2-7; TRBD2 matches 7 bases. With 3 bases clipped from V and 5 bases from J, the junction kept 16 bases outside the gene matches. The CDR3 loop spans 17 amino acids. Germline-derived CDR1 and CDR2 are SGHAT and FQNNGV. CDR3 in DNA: TGTGCCAGCAGCTTTAGAGGGGCGAGGCGGGAGCGCAACGAGCAGTACTTC. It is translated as CASSFRGARRERNEQYF.

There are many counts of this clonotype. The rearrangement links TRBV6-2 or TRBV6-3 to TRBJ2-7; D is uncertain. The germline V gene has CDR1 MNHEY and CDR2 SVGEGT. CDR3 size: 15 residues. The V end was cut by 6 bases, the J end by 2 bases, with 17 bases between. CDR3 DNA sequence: TGTGCCAGCAGCCTCGGGCAGGCACCGACCTACGAGCAGTACTTC. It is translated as CASSLGQAPTYEQYF.

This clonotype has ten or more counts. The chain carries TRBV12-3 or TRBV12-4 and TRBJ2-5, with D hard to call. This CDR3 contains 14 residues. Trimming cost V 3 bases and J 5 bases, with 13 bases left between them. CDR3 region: CASSFGWNRETQYF. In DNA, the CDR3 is TGTGCCAGCAGTTTCGGGTGGAATCGGGAGACCCAGTACTTC.